This paragraph reports one T cell receptor (beta chain). This specimen comes from a study of OX40 agonist ivuxolimab in advanced cancers. Repertoires were generated with immunoSEQ multiplex PCR, while TCRdb's copy carries only in-frame clones and drops some. This sample has 60,000 to 95,000 clones, with 90% found just once. CDR1 and CDR2 (germline): MNHNS, SASEGT. The CDR3 covers 13 residues. V was cut by 8 bases and J by 4 bases, with 11 bases left in between. This rearrangement joins TRBV6-1 to TRBJ1-4; D ambiguous. The sequencing used CD4+ or CD8+ T cells sorted from blood, collected in a trial of the OX40 agonist ivuxolimab. This TCR came from an adult with an advanced solid tumor such as melanoma, head and neck, liver or kidney cancer. The CDR3 reads CASALVINEKLFF. In nucleotides, the CDR3 is TGTGCCAGCGCACTGGTTATTAATGAAAAACTGTTTTTT.